This TCR beta chain was recorded in a study of OX40 agonist ivuxolimab in advanced cancers. The wider study: While on treatment, patients had intravenous ivuxolimab at 0.01 to 10 mg/kg every 2 weeks. General observations from the study: More expanded clones were found, on average, in CD8+ than in CD4+ T cells.

The V and J ends lost 2 bases and 5 bases respectively, with 19 bases between them. There are 18 residues in the CDR3. The data were produced by immunoSEQ multiplex PCR, yet TCRdb's version contains in-frame clones alone and is incomplete. The sample lists approximately 60,000 clones; 80% to 90% were seen once. As regards this clone: Its specificity is not known.

Sample: CD4+ or CD8+ T cells sorted from blood, taken in a trial of the OX40 agonist ivuxolimab. The rearrangement uses TRBV23-1 and TRBJ1-6, with D unresolved. TRBV23-1 is an ORF, and what it does is uncertain. The receptor comes from an adult with an advanced solid tumor such as melanoma, head and neck, liver or kidney cancer. CDR3 bases: TGCGCCAGCAGTCAACGGCGGGGAAGGGTGGTTAATAATTCACCCCTCCACTTT. Encoded protein: CASSQRRGRVVNNSPLHF.